The 24 T cell receptor beta chains below all came from one sample that was sequenced in a study of cytomegalovirus exposure and HLA in healthy donors. PCR was performed using 60 Vbeta and 13 Jbeta primers. Profiled with immunoSEQ multiplex PCR; TCRdb holds only in-frame clones, not every one. This table holds around 170,000 clones, more than 65% found once. Sequencing used PBMCs. All receptors come from a woman in her fifties or sixties in good health and CMV-seronegative.

V and J are TRBV13 and TRBJ2-3, with 8 positions matching TRBD2. The CDR3 runs to 16 residues. After removal of 5 bases from V and 5 bases from J, the junction contained 12 bases not matched to a gene. Germline V lookup: CDR1 PRHDT, CDR2 FYEKMQ (reference sequence). DNA for the CDR3: TGTGCCAGCAGCCCTCCCCCGGGACTAGGACAAGATACGCAGTATTTT. Translated, it gives CASSPPPGLGQDTQYF. The complete variable domain, with remaining parts taken from reference TRBV13 and TRBJ2-3, reads AAGVIQSPRHLIKEKRETATLKCYPIPRHDTVYWYQQGPGQDPQFLISFYEKMQSDKGSIPDRFSAQQFSDYHSELNMSSLELGDSALYFCASSPPPGLGQDTQYFGPGTRLTVL.

J is TRBJ1-4 and V is TRBV4-3; 8 positions match TRBD1. The CDR3 is 16 amino acids. J gave up 5 bases and V 0 bases, and 5 bases lay outside the gene matches. Germline CDR1 and CDR2: LGHNA and YSLEER. In DNA form, the CDR3 reads TGCGCCAGCAGCCAAGATTCAGGGGGCAGGAATGAAAAACTGTTTTTT. Translation: CASSQDSGGRNEKLFF.

This chain connects TRBV9 to TRBJ2-1; 8 positions agree with TRBD2. With V trimmed by 2 bases and J by 0 bases, 4 bases remained unmatched. Germline V gives CDR1 SGDLS, CDR2 YYNGEE. The CDR3 is 16 residues long. The CDR3: CASSVSGAYSYNEQFF. In nucleotides, the CDR3 is TGTGCCAGCAGCGTTAGCGGGGCATACTCCTACAATGAGCAGTTCTTC.

This sequence joins TRBV4-1 and TRBJ2-3; 16 bases agree with TRBD2. J was trimmed by 5 bases and V by 5 bases; bases with no gene match: 7. This CDR3 contains 17 residues. From germline, CDR1 is MGHRA and CDR2 YSYEKL. The CDR3 DNA follows: TGCGCCAGCAGCTCCGGGACTAGCGGGAGGGCCAGAGATACGCAGTATTTT. Translated: CASSSGTSGRARDTQYF.

The chain uses TRBV6-1 and TRBJ2-1; D possibly corresponds to TRBD1 (5 bases). The CDR3 contains 15 residues. The germline CDR1 and CDR2 sequences are MNHNS and SASEGT. Deletions cut 6 bases from V and 3 bases from J, with 15 bases between. This chain's CDR3 is CASRATRELYNEQFF. The CDR3 DNA reads as TGTGCCAGCAGGGCGACCAGGGAACTCTACAATGAGCAGTTCTTC.

This chain links TRBV28 with TRBJ1-1; a possible D gene is TRBD1 (5 bases). The V gene lost 7 bases and the J gene lost 5 bases, with 11 bases spanning the gap. This CDR3 has 12 residues. CDR1 and CDR2 (germline): MDHEN, SYDVKM. The CDR3 protein is CASTAGGTEAFF. CDR3 sequence (DNA): TGTGCCAGCACCGCCGGGGGAACTGAAGCTTTCTTT. Supplemented by reference TRBV28 and TRBJ1-1, the full variable domain reads DVKVTQSSRYLVKRTGEKVFLECVQDMDHENMFWYRQDPGLGLRLIYFSYDVKMKEKGDIPEGYSVSREKKERFSLILESASTNQTSMYLCASTAGGTEAFFGQGTRLTVV.

This clone was recorded once. The rearrangement joins TRBV7-3 to TRBJ2-2, with 13 positions matching TRBD2. Per germline, CDR1 SGHTA and CDR2 FQGTGA. CDR3 length equals 19 residues. Trimming at V came to 4 bases and at J to 2 bases, leaving 10 bases not matched to a gene. Here the CDR3 reads CASSSSRLAGGTNTGELFF. DNA for the CDR3: TGTGCCAGCAGCTCCTCACGACTAGCGGGAGGTACTAACACCGGGGAGCTGTTTTTT.

This clone was seen once. The chain carries TRBV4-3 and TRBJ2-7; D unresolved. The CDR3 contains 12 residues. The germline CDR1 and CDR2 sequences are LGHNA and YSLEER. V was clipped by 0 bases and J by 3 bases, with 3 bases between them. The CDR3: CASSQDLYEQYF. The CDR3, as DNA: TGCGCCAGCAGCCAAGATCTCTACGAGCAGTACTTC.

This rearrangement joins TRBV5-1 to TRBJ1-1; a possible D gene is TRBD1 (5 bases). The CDR3 is 15 residues long. Trimming cost V 1 base and J 1 base, with 11 bases left between them. Germline CDR1 and CDR2: SGHRS and YFSETQ. CDR3 sequence reads: CASSLLGRKNTEAFF. CDR3 nucleotide sequence: TGCGCCAGCAGCTTGTTGGGGCGGAAGAACACTGAAGCTTTCTTT.

V gene TRBV28 combines with J gene TRBJ1-1, with D perhaps matching TRBD1 (5 bases). The length of the CDR3 is 12 residues. CDR1 and CDR2 (germline): MDHEN, SYDVKM. Trimming removed 11 bases from V and 2 bases from J, with 12 bases in between. CDR3 sequence: CAARVVNTEAFF. The CDR3, as DNA: TGTGCCGCCAGGGTGGTAAACACTGAAGCTTTCTTT. Variable domain in full (rest from reference TRBV28 and TRBJ1-1): DVKVTQSSRYLVKRTGEKVFLECVQDMDHENMFWYRQDPGLGLRLIYFSYDVKMKEKGDIPEGYSVSREKKERFSLILESASTNQTSMYLCAARVVNTEAFFGQGTRLTVV.

CDR3 in amino acids: CAISESDSAVPEAFF. CDR3 sequence (DNA): TGTGCCATCAGTGAGTCCGATTCTGCAGTACCAGAAGCTTTCTTT. The rearrangement uses TRBV10-3 and TRBJ1-1; D is undetermined. With 0 bases removed from V and 8 bases from J, the gap between germline ends came to 16 bases. Germline values: CDR1 ENHRY, CDR2 SYGVKD. This CDR3 comprises 15 residues.

The rearrangement joins TRBV7-2 to TRBJ2-5, with 8 bases identical to TRBD2. After removal of 5 bases from V and 4 bases from J, the junction contained 9 bases not matched to a gene. CDR1 SGHTA and CDR2 FQGNSA come from the germline V gene. This CDR3 has 15 amino acids. The CDR3 DNA reads TGTGCCAGCAGCCTTTTGCGGGGGGCGACAGAGACCCAGTACTTC. This codes for CASSLLRGATETQYF.

The chain couples TRBV5-6 to TRBJ1-1; D gene ambiguous. Trimming removed 6 bases at V and 3 bases at J, with 15 bases between. CDR1 is SGHDT and CDR2 is YYEEEE in the germline V gene. The CDR3 has 14 amino acids. CDR3 sequence (DNA): TGTGCCAGCACTTCTATGGGCAAGGACACTGAAGCTTTCTTT. Amino acids: CASTSMGKDTEAFF.

This rearrangement joins TRBV5-4 to TRBJ2-7, with D possibly TRBD2 on 6 matching bases. Trimming took off 4 bases at V and 2 bases at J, with 13 bases between the two ends. The germline V gene has CDR1 SGHNT and CDR2 YYREEE (reference sequence). This CDR3 is 14 amino acids long. The CDR3 reads CASSRETRTYEQYF. CDR3 coding DNA: TGTGCCAGCAGCCGCGAGACTAGAACCTACGAGCAGTACTTC.

The chain couples TRBV6-6 to TRBJ2-7, with TRBD1 matching 10 bases. The junction had 4 bases not matched to a gene; V was cut back by 8 bases and J by 9 bases. Germline V gene sequence: CDR1 MNHNY, CDR2 SVGAGI (reference sequence). The CDR3 is 11 amino acids. CDR3 in amino acids: CASWDRGWQYF. The CDR3 DNA reads TGTGCCAGCTGGGACAGGGGATGGCAGTACTTC.

The chain joins TRBV18 to TRBJ1-5; the match to TRBD1 covers 11 bases. J lost 7 bases, V lost 3 bases, and 11 bases had no gene match. The CDR3 extends over 17 amino acids. Germline CDR1 and CDR2: KGHSH and LQKENI. In DNA, the CDR3 is TGTGCCAGCTCACCTAGACCTCTTGGACAGGGGGCACAGCCCCAGCATTTT. This gives the protein CASSPRPLGQGAQPQHF. Based on the CDR3 plus reference TRBV18 and TRBJ1-5, the full variable domain is NAGVMQNPRHLVRRRGQEARLRCSPMKGHSHVYWYRQLPEEGLKFMVYLQKENIIDESGMPKERFSAEFPKEGPSILRIQQVVRGDSAAYFCASSPRPLGQGAQPQHFGDGTRLSIL.

About this clone itself: An end of the junction differs from the germline gene, which may be a read error. The rearrangement joins TRBV5-4 to TRBJ2-7; no firm D call. This CDR3 region has 11 residues. Germline V gene data show CDR1 as SGHNT and CDR2 as YYREEE (reference sequence). The CDR3 nucleotides are TGTGCCAGCAGCTTGGTGGGTCCAGCCGGGTTC. Protein: CASSLVGPAGF.

This chain links TRBV4-3 with TRBJ1-3, with TRBD1 as a possible D gene (6 bases). V was trimmed by 4 bases and J by 4 bases, leaving 11 bases between them. The germline V gene encodes CDR1 LGHNA and CDR2 YSLEER. CDR3 size: 14 residues. CDR3 nucleotide sequence: TGCGCCAGCAGCCCCTGGACAGAAGGAAACACCATATATTTT. Protein: CASSPWTEGNTIYF.

The V and J genes are TRBV6-4 and TRBJ1-6, with TRBD1 matching over 7 bases. Germline V gene sequence: CDR1 MRHNA, CDR2 SNTAGT. CDR3 length: 14 residues. V lost 6 bases, J lost 10 bases, and 9 bases stayed unmatched. The CDR3 DNA is TGTGCCAGCAGCCTTCGACAGGGACAATCACCCCTCCACTTT. Translating it yields CASSLRQGQSPLHF.

The chain combines TRBV10-2 with TRBJ2-5; 8 nucleotides line up with TRBD2. CDR1 and CDR2 (germline): WSHSY, SAAADI. The V and J ends lost 8 bases and 5 bases, in that order; junction bases with no gene match: 10. This CDR3 has 14 residues. CDR3: CASGTGGAVETQYF. The CDR3 DNA is TGCGCCAGCGGAACCGGGGGGGCGGTCGAGACCCAGTACTTC.

The chain carries TRBV5-8 and TRBJ2-1; TRBD2 is a possible D gene (5 bases). Germline V gives CDR1 SGHTS, CDR2 YDEGEE. The CDR3 runs to 15 residues. Trimming took 5 bases from V and 9 from J, leaving 21 bases between them. DNA for the CDR3: TGTGCCAGCAGTACGGGCGTGTCCCATGGAGGTGAGCAGTTCTTC. Translating gives CASSTGVSHGGEQFF.

This clone occurred a few times. The chain combines TRBV7-9 with TRBJ1-3; tentatively, D is TRBD1 (5 bases). Germline V gene data show CDR1 as SEHNR and CDR2 as FQNEAQ (reference sequence). The V and J ends lost 7 bases and 0 bases respectively, with 13 bases between them. This CDR3 region has 15 residues. CDR3 in DNA: TGTGCCAGCAACCTTGGGCAGGGCTCTGGAAACACCATATATTTT. Amino acid sequence: CASNLGQGSGNTIYF.

The chain recombines TRBV7-6 with TRBJ2-2; 9 nucleotides agree with TRBD2. V lost 5 bases, J lost 7 bases, and 11 bases stayed unmatched. The CDR3 loop spans 16 amino acids. CDR1 is SGHVS, CDR2 FNYEAQ, per germline. The CDR3 sequence is CASSPLGSGGRGELFF. CDR3 nucleotides: TGTGCCAGCAGCCCCCTCGGTAGCGGGGGCCGCGGGGAGCTGTTTTTT.

This clone appeared a few times. The chain employs TRBV9 and TRBJ2-1; 8 bases align to TRBD2. Germline CDR1 and CDR2: SGDLS and YYNGEE. The CDR3 sequence is 18 residues long. The V segment lost 0 bases and the J segment 3 bases; nucleotides outside the gene matches: 11. The CDR3 spells CASSVGLKRGTFYNEQFF. In DNA form, the CDR3 reads TGTGCCAGCAGCGTAGGATTGAAGCGGGGGACTTTCTACAATGAGCAGTTCTTC.